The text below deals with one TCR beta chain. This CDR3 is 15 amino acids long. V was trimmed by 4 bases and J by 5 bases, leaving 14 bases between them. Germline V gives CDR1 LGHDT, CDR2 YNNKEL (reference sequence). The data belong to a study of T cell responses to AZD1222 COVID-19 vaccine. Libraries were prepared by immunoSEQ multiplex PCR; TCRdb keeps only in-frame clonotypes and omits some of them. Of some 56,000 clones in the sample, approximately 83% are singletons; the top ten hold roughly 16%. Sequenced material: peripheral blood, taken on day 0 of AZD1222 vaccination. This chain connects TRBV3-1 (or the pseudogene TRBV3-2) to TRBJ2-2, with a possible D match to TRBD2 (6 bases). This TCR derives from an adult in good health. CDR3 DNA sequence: TGTGCCAGCAGCCCGGCGGGACGGCTGACCGGGGAGCTGTTTTTT. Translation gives CASSPAGRLTGELFF.